This entry lists 6 T cell receptor beta chains sequenced from one sample in a study of blood T cell repertoires in COVID-19 (dated by TCRdb to the early 2020s). Libraries came from the immunoSEQ multiplex PCR assay. What TCRdb holds here is the immuneACCESS table cut down to in-frame rearrangements. Part of the clones is not present; checked against another copy, under half of the missing clones reflect an unresolved V gene, and the others are unexplained. The table for this sample lists about 420,000 clones; roughly 89% of them were counted only once. The leading ten clones occupy roughly 0.87% of the sample. Sequenced: peripheral blood. All receptors come from a man between 18 and 35 years old with COVID-19, enrolled during active disease.

V is TRBV6-1 and J is TRBJ2-7; 7 positions match TRBD1. This CDR3 has 14 residues. V lost 2 bases to trimming and J lost 2 bases; unmatched junction nucleotides: 3. From germline, CDR1 is MNHNS and CDR2 SASEGT. The CDR3, as DNA: TGTGCCAGCAGTGAACCGGGACAGACCTACGAGCAGTACTTC. Its protein is CASSEPGQTYEQYF.

The gene calls are TRBV5-6 and TRBJ1-2; D uncertain. Germline values: CDR1 SGHDT, CDR2 YYEEEE. The ends were cut back, 0 bases at V and 8 bases at J, with 8 bases in the middle. This CDR3 contains 12 residues. CDR3: CASSLAPEGYTF. CDR3 DNA sequence: TGTGCCAGCAGCTTGGCGCCCGAGGGCTACACCTTC.

V usage is TRBV29-1 and J usage is TRBJ2-3; D uncertain. The V gene's germline CDR1 is SQVTM and CDR2 ANQGSEA. The CDR3 totals 12 residues. The CDR3 here is CSWVAGTDTQYF. The CDR3 nucleotides are TGCAGTTGGGTAGCAGGCACAGATACGCAGTATTTT.

The V gene is TRBV5-4, the J gene TRBJ2-7; D possibly corresponds to TRBD2 (5 bases). There are 17 residues in the CDR3. Trimming took off 0 bases at V and 0 bases at J, with 16 bases between the two ends. Germline CDR1 SGHNT, CDR2 YYREEE (reference sequence). The CDR3 protein is CASSLAPNSGLSYEQYF. The CDR3 DNA reads TGTGCCAGCAGCTTGGCGCCGAACAGCGGACTCTCCTACGAGCAGTACTTC. Full variable domain (remainder filled in from reference TRBV5-4 and TRBJ2-7): ETGVTQSPTHLIKTRGQQVTLRCSSQSGHNTVSWYQQALGQGPQFIFQYYREEENGRGNFPPRFSGLQFPNYSSELNVNALELDDSALYLCASSLAPNSGLSYEQYFGPGTRLTVT.

V and J are TRBV11-1 and TRBJ2-1, with 8 nucleotides matching TRBD1. With 5 bases clipped from V and 5 bases from J, the junction kept 11 bases outside the gene matches. The V gene's germline CDR1 is SGHAT and CDR2 FQDESV (reference sequence). The CDR3 is 16 residues long. CDR3 bases: TGTGCCAGCAGCGGAACCGGGACAGGCCGTAACAATGAGCAGTTCTTC. Its translation is CASSGTGTGRNNEQFF.

This sequence joins TRBV27 and TRBJ2-1, with 9 bases identical to TRBD2. The CDR3 contains 15 residues. CDR1 and CDR2 from the germline V gene are MNHEY and SMNVEV (reference sequence). V trimming: 7 bases; J trimming: 4 bases; junction bases outside the gene matches: 8. CDR3: CASKRRTSEYNEQFF. For the CDR3, the DNA is TGTGCCAGCAAGAGAAGGACTAGCGAGTACAATGAGCAGTTCTTC.